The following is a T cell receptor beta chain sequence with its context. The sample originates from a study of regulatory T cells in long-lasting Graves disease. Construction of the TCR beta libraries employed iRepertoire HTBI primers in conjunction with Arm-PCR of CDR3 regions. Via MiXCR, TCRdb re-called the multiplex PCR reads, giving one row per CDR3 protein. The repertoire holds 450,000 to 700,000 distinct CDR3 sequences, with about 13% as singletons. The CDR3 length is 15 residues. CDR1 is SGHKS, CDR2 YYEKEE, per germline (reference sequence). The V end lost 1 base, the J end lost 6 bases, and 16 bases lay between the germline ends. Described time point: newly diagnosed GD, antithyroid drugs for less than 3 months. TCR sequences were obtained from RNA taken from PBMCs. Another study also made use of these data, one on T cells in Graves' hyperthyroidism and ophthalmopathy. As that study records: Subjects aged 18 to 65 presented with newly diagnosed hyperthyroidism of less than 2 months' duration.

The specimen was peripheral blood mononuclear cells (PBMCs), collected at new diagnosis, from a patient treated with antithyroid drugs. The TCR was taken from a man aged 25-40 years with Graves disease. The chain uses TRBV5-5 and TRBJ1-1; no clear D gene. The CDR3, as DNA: TGTGCCAGCAGCTTGTTTGTGGCAGAGCTCTCTGAAGCTTTCTTT. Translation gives CASSLFVAELSEAFF.